These T cell receptor beta chains were read from a single sample in a study of patients and donors after allogeneic stem cell transplantation. TCRdb re-analysed the RT-PCR reads in MiXCR, keeping a single row per CDR3 protein. The repertoire has 650 to 900 distinct CDR3 sequences, 1.3% of them found once; the top ten carry around 23%. The sample comprised blood, either unsorted or a sorted T cell fraction (not recorded which). These receptors came from a human donor who was either an allogeneic HSCT recipient or a stem cell or donor lymphocyte infusion donor (not recorded which). It is not recorded whose cells these are; they may come from a transplant donor. CDR3s include the opening cysteine and the closing phenylalanine or tryptophan. D genes are given only for firm matches. Size tells how often a clone was seen (once, few, many) or the class of an expanded clone, and some rows leave it out.

CDR3 DNA: TGTGCCAGCAGTGATCAGGGATACTATGGCTACACCTTC
CDR3 protein: CASSDQGYYGYTF
D gene: .
J gene: TRBJ1-2
V gene: TRBV6-6
clone size: medium-sized

CDR3 DNA: TGCAGCGTTGAGGGGGCCACCGGGGAGCTGTTTTTT
CDR3 protein: CSVEGATGELFF
D gene: .
J gene: TRBJ2-2
V gene: TRBV29-1
clone size: medium-sized

CDR3 DNA: TGTGCCAGCAGCTCGACTAGGGGCTCCTACAATGAGCAGTTCTTC
CDR3 protein: CASSSTRGSYNEQFF
D gene: .
J gene: TRBJ2-1
V gene: TRBV7-1
clone size: medium-sized

CDR3 DNA: TGCGCCAGCAGCTTCTTCGGTCAGGGAATAGATACGCAGTATTTT
CDR3 protein: CASSFFGQGIDTQYF
D gene: .
J gene: TRBJ2-3
V gene: TRBV5-1
clone size: medium-sized

CDR3 DNA: TGTGCCACCAGTGACCTGGCGGGCAATCAGCCCCAGCATTTT
CDR3 protein: CATSDLAGNQPQHF
D gene: .
J gene: TRBJ1-5
V gene: TRBV24-1
clone size: hyperexpanded

CDR3 DNA: TGTGCCAGCGTCCACAGGGGTTTACTTGGAGATACGCAGTATTTT
CDR3 protein: CASVHRGLLGDTQYF
D gene: TRBD1
J gene: TRBJ2-3
V gene: TRBV7-2
clone size: .

CDR3 DNA: TGTGCCAGCAGTGCTAGGGGGGGCATGGAAAATGAGCAGTTCTTC
CDR3 protein: CASSARGGMENEQFF
D gene: .
J gene: TRBJ2-1
V gene: TRBV2
clone size: few

CDR3 DNA: TGTGCCACCAGTGACTCCGGGACAGGGACCGTGGGTGAGCAGTTCTTC
CDR3 protein: CATSDSGTGTVGEQFF
D gene: TRBD1
J gene: TRBJ2-1
V gene: TRBV24-1
clone size: medium-sized

CDR3 DNA: TGCGCCAGCAGCTTGGGAGGTACTAGCGGGTACAATGAGCAGTTCTTC
CDR3 protein: CASSLGGTSGYNEQFF
D gene: TRBD2
J gene: TRBJ2-1
V gene: TRBV5-1
clone size: large

CDR3 DNA: TGCGCCAGCAGCCAAGATGTGACTAGCGGACCAGATGAGCAGTTCTTC
CDR3 protein: CASSQDVTSGPDEQFF
D gene: TRBD2
J gene: TRBJ2-1
V gene: TRBV4-1
clone size: large

CDR3 DNA: TGCAGCGTTGCTGAGGGGGACACCCTCACAGATACGCAGTATTTT
CDR3 protein: CSVAEGDTLTDTQYF
D gene: .
J gene: TRBJ2-3
V gene: TRBV29-1
clone size: large

CDR3 DNA: TGCGCCAGCTACGGAGGGCCTGCGCCCGGGGAGCTGTTTTTT
CDR3 protein: CASYGGPAPGELFF
D gene: .
J gene: TRBJ2-2
V gene: TRBV10-2
clone size: medium-sized

CDR3 DNA: TGTGCCAGCAGCGTAGGAATAGCGGGAGATGAGCAGTACTTC
CDR3 protein: CASSVGIAGDEQYF
D gene: TRBD2
J gene: TRBJ2-7
V gene: TRBV9
clone size: medium-sized

CDR3 DNA: TGTGCCAGCAGTTCCGGACAGGGAGAAGGCTACACCTTC
CDR3 protein: CASSSGQGEGYTF
D gene: TRBD1
J gene: TRBJ1-2
V gene: TRBV28
clone size: medium-sized

CDR3 DNA: TGTGCCAGCAGTTCTACCGGGGAGCTGTTTTTT
CDR3 protein: CASSSTGELFF
D gene: .
J gene: TRBJ2-2
V gene: TRBV6-5
clone size: large

CDR3 DNA: TGTGCCAGCAGCTTTGGCCCAGGGAATGAAAAACTGTTTTTT
CDR3 protein: CASSFGPGNEKLFF
D gene: .
J gene: TRBJ1-4
V gene: TRBV7-2
clone size: large

CDR3 DNA: TGTGCCAGCAGCCCACGGGGAAGCACAGATACGCAGTATTTT
CDR3 protein: CASSPRGSTDTQYF
D gene: .
J gene: TRBJ2-3
V gene: TRBV7-6
clone size: medium-sized

CDR3 DNA: TGTGCCAGCAGCGACGACAGGGGGCGTTCGGAGACCCAGTACTTC
CDR3 protein: CASSDDRGRSETQYF
D gene: TRBD1
J gene: TRBJ2-5
V gene: TRBV7-9
clone size: large

CDR3 DNA: TGTGCCAGCACCTGGACGGGAGAGACCCAGTACTTC
CDR3 protein: CASTWTGETQYF
D gene: .
J gene: TRBJ2-5
V gene: TRBV2
clone size: medium-sized

CDR3 DNA: TGCAGCGTTGGACTAGCGGGAGAGGGGGATGAGCAGTTCTTC
CDR3 protein: CSVGLAGEGDEQFF
D gene: TRBD2
J gene: TRBJ2-1
V gene: TRBV29-1
clone size: medium-sized

CDR3 DNA: TGTGCCAGCAGTTACTCGACCGCAGATACGCAGTATTTT
CDR3 protein: CASSYSTADTQYF
D gene: .
J gene: TRBJ2-3
V gene: TRBV6-2/TRBV6-3
clone size: large

CDR3 DNA: TGTGCCAGCAGCTGGGCTAGCGAAACCGGGGAGCTGTTTTTT
CDR3 protein: CASSWASETGELFF
D gene: .
J gene: TRBJ2-2
V gene: TRBV5-8
clone size: .

CDR3 DNA: TGCGCCAGCAGCCAAGCTATGGCAGCCTATGGCTACACCTTC
CDR3 protein: CASSQAMAAYGYTF
D gene: .
J gene: TRBJ1-2
V gene: TRBV4-1
clone size: large

CDR3 DNA: TGTGCCAGCAGCACCTCTAGCGGGGTTCTGCAGTATTTT
CDR3 protein: CASSTSSGVLQYF
D gene: TRBD2
J gene: TRBJ2-3
V gene: TRBV7-3
clone size: large

CDR3 DNA: TGTGCCAGCAGCTTTACAGGGGTTTTGGCTTTCTTT
CDR3 protein: CASSFTGVLAFF
D gene: TRBD1
J gene: TRBJ1-1
V gene: TRBV11-2
clone size: medium-sized

CDR3 DNA: TGCAGTGCTAAGCCACTAGCGGGAGCCGGGGAGCTGTTTTTT
CDR3 protein: CSAKPLAGAGELFF
D gene: TRBD2
J gene: TRBJ2-2
V gene: TRBV20-1
clone size: medium-sized

CDR3 DNA: TGTGCCAGCAGTAGACTCGGGACTAGAAACACCGGGGAGCTGTTTTTT
CDR3 protein: CASSRLGTRNTGELFF
D gene: TRBD2
J gene: TRBJ2-2
V gene: TRBV27
clone size: .

CDR3 DNA: TGTGCCAGCAGTTATCACGTTCACGGGGAGCTGTTTTTT
CDR3 protein: CASSYHVHGELFF
D gene: .
J gene: TRBJ2-2
V gene: TRBV6-2/TRBV6-3
clone size: medium-sized

CDR3 DNA: TGTGCCAGCAGCCCAGCAGGGGGCTGGGACGGGGAGCTGTTTTTT
CDR3 protein: CASSPAGGWDGELFF
D gene: TRBD1
J gene: TRBJ2-2
V gene: TRBV13
clone size: medium-sized

CDR3 DNA: TGTGCCAGCAGTCCTCGGACAGGGGCGTACAATGAGCAGTTCTTC
CDR3 protein: CASSPRTGAYNEQFF
D gene: TRBD1
J gene: TRBJ2-1
V gene: TRBV28
clone size: medium-sized

CDR3 DNA: TGTGCCAGCAGCTTAAGAGGACTGAATGAGCAGTTCTTC
CDR3 protein: CASSLRGLNEQFF
D gene: .
J gene: TRBJ2-1
V gene: TRBV7-3
clone size: large

CDR3 DNA: TGTGCCAGCAGTTTTACTCGGGAGGCTCCCTACGAGCAGTACTTC
CDR3 protein: CASSFTREAPYEQYF
D gene: TRBD2
J gene: TRBJ2-7
V gene: TRBV12-3/TRBV12-4
clone size: medium-sized

CDR3 DNA: TGTGCCTGGAGTCGATCCAGCTCTGGGGCCAACGTCCTGACTTTC
CDR3 protein: CAWSRSSSGANVLTF
D gene: .
J gene: TRBJ2-6
V gene: TRBV30
clone size: large

CDR3 DNA: TGTGCCAGCCGACAGGGCTACGAGCAGTACTTC
CDR3 protein: CASRQGYEQYF
D gene: TRBD1
J gene: TRBJ2-7
V gene: TRBV19
clone size: medium-sized

CDR3 DNA: TGTGCCTTTGGGACTGGGGGTTTCTTT
CDR3 protein: CAFGTGGFF
D gene: .
J gene: TRBJ1-1
V gene: TRBV30
clone size: medium-sized

CDR3 DNA: TGTGCCAGCAGTTGGGAGGCCCACTACGAGCAGTACTTC
CDR3 protein: CASSWEAHYEQYF
D gene: .
J gene: TRBJ2-7
V gene: TRBV27
clone size: hyperexpanded

CDR3 DNA: TGCAGTGCCTCATCGCCCGCGGGATTGGCCTACGAGCAGTACTTC
CDR3 protein: CSASSPAGLAYEQYF
D gene: .
J gene: TRBJ2-7
V gene: TRBV20-1
clone size: medium-sized

CDR3 DNA: TGTGCCAGCAGCCAAGATGGTGGGAGGAGGGGTGAGACCCAGTACTTC
CDR3 protein: CASSQDGGRRGETQYF
D gene: .
J gene: TRBJ2-5
V gene: TRBV4-2
clone size: medium-sized

CDR3 DNA: TGTGCTAGCAGCTTAGCGAACAGGAATGAGCAGTTCTTC
CDR3 protein: CASSLANRNEQFF
D gene: .
J gene: TRBJ2-1
V gene: TRBV7-7
clone size: medium-sized

CDR3 DNA: TGTGCCAGCAGCCCCGGAAGCGGCCACAATGAGCAGTTCTTC
CDR3 protein: CASSPGSGHNEQFF
D gene: .
J gene: TRBJ2-1
V gene: TRBV11-2
clone size: large

CDR3 DNA: TGCAGCGTTGAACCCCGGCAGGGAGGTGAAGCTTTCTTT
CDR3 protein: CSVEPRQGGEAFF
D gene: .
J gene: TRBJ1-1
V gene: TRBV29-1
clone size: medium-sized

CDR3 DNA: TGCGCCAGCAGCTTGGATCCGGGACTAGCGGGTACGCAGTATTTT
CDR3 protein: CASSLDPGLAGTQYF
D gene: TRBD2
J gene: TRBJ2-3
V gene: TRBV5-1
clone size: medium-sized

CDR3 DNA: TGCAGTGCACCCGGAGGCGGGTATGCCTACAATGAGCAGTTCTTC
CDR3 protein: CSAPGGGYAYNEQFF
D gene: .
J gene: TRBJ2-1
V gene: TRBV20-1
clone size: medium-sized

CDR3 DNA: TGTGCCAGCAGCTTAGGTGGCCGCACAGATACGCAGTATTTT
CDR3 protein: CASSLGGRTDTQYF
D gene: .
J gene: TRBJ2-3
V gene: TRBV7-2
clone size: medium-sized

CDR3 DNA: TGCGCCAGCAGCCACCCCCCGACAGGGGGTACCTACGAGCAGTACTTC
CDR3 protein: CASSHPPTGGTYEQYF
D gene: TRBD1
J gene: TRBJ2-7
V gene: TRBV4-1
clone size: medium-sized

CDR3 DNA: TGCGCCAGCAGCCAAGAAGGTTACTGGGGAGATACGCAGTATTTT
CDR3 protein: CASSQEGYWGDTQYF
D gene: .
J gene: TRBJ2-3
V gene: TRBV4-3
clone size: medium-sized

CDR3 DNA: TGTGCCAGCAGTCCTTGGGGCTGGGAGGGCCAGGTCAATGAGCAGTTCTTC
CDR3 protein: CASSPWGWEGQVNEQFF
D gene: TRBD2
J gene: TRBJ2-1
V gene: TRBV6-2/TRBV6-3
clone size: large

CDR3 DNA: TGCGCCAGCAGCTTGGGCGGAACCACCTACAATGAGCAGTTCTTC
CDR3 protein: CASSLGGTTYNEQFF
D gene: .
J gene: TRBJ2-1
V gene: TRBV5-1
clone size: medium-sized

CDR3 DNA: TGTGCCTGGGCCATTGGGCTAGACTCCTACGAGCAGTACTTC
CDR3 protein: CAWAIGLDSYEQYF
D gene: .
J gene: TRBJ2-7
V gene: TRBV30
clone size: large